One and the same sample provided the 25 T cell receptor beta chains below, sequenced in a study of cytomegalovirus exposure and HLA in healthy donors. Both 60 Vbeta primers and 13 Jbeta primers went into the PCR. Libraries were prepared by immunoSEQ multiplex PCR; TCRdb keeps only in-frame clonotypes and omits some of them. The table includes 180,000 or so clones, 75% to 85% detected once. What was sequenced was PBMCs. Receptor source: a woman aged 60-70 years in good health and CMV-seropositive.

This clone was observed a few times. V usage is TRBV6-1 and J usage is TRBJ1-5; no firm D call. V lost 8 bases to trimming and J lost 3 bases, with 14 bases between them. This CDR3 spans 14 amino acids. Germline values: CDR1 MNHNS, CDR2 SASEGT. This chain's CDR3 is CASAEPGNNQPQHF. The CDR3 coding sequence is TGTGCCAGCGCCGAGCCAGGTAACAATCAGCCCCAGCATTTT.

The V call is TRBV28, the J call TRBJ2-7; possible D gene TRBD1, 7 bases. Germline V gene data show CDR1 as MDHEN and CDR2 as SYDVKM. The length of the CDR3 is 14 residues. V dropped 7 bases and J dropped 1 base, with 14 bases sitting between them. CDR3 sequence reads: CASTLQGGSYEQYF. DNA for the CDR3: TGTGCCAGCACCCTTCAGGGGGGTTCCTACGAGCAGTACTTC.

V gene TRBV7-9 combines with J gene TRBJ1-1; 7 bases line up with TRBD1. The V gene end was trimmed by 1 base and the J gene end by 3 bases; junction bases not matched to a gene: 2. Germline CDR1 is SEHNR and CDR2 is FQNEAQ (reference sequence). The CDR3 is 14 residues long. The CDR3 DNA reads TGTGCCAGCAGCTTAGGGAGGGGGCACACTGAAGCTTTCTTT. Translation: CASSLGRGHTEAFF.

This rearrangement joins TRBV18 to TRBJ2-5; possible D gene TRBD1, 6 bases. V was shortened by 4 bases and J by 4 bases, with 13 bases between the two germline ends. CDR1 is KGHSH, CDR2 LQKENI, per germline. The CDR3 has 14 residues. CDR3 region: CASSLQTGRETQYF. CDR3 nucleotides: TGTGCCAGCTCACTGCAGACAGGCAGAGAGACCCAGTACTTC.

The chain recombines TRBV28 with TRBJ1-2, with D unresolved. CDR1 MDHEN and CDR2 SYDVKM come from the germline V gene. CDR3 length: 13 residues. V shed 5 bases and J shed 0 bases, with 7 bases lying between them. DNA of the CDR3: TGTGCCAGCAGTCTACCGGCTAACTATGGCTACACCTTC. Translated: CASSLPANYGYTF.

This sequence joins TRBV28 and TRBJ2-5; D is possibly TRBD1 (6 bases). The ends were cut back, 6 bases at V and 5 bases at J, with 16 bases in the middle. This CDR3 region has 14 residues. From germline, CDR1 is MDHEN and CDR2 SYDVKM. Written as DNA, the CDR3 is TGTGCCAGCAGGGGCTCTCAGGGGTGGGAGACCCAGTACTTC. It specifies CASRGSQGWETQYF.

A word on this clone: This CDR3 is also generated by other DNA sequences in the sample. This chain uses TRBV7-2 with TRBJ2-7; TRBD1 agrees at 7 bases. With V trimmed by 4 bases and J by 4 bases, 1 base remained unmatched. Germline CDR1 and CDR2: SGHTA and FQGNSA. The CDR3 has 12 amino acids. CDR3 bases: TGTGCCAGCAGCTCGACAGGGTACGAGCAGTACTTC. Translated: CASSSTGYEQYF.

The CDR3 reads CASSIDWGGTPQHF. CDR3 nucleotide sequence: TGTGCCAGTAGTATAGATTGGGGGGGCACGCCCCAGCATTTT. The chain employs TRBV19 and TRBJ1-5; tentatively, D is TRBD1 (6 bases). The germline V and J ends were trimmed by 0 bases and 9 bases, with 12 bases remaining between them. This CDR3 region has 14 residues. Germline CDR1 is LNHDA and CDR2 is SQIVND (reference sequence). Combining the CDR3 with reference TRBV19 and TRBJ1-5 gives the whole variable domain DGGITQSPKYLFRKEGQNVTLSCEQNLNHDAMYWYRQDPGQGLRLIYYSQIVNDFQKGDIAEGYSVSREKKESFPLTVTSAQKNPTAFYLCASSIDWGGTPQHFGDGTRLSIL.

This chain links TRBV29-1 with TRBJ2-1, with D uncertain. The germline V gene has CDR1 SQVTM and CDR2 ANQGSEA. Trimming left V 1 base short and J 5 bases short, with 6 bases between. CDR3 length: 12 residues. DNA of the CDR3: TGCAGCGTTGAAGCAGACAACAATGAGCAGTTCTTC. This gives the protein CSVEADNNEQFF.

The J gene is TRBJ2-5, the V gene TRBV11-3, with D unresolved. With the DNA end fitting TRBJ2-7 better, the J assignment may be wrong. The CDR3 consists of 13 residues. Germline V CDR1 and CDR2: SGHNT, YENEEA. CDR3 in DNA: TGTGCCAGCAGCTTTGGCGACTCCTACGAGCAGTACTTC. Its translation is CASSFGDSYEQYF.

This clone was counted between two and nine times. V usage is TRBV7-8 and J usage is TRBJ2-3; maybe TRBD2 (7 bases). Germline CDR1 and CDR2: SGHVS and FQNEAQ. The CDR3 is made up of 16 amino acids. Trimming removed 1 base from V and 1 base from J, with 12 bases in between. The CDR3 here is CASSLVGRGRTDTQYF. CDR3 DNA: TGTGCCAGCAGCTTAGTAGGGCGGGGGCGCACAGATACGCAGTATTTT.

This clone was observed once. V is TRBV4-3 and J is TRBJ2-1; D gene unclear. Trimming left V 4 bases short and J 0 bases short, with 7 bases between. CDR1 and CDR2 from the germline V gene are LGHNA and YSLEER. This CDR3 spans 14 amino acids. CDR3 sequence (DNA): TGCGCCAGCAGCCCCTCCTCCTCCTACAATGAGCAGTTCTTC. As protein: CASSPSSSYNEQFF.

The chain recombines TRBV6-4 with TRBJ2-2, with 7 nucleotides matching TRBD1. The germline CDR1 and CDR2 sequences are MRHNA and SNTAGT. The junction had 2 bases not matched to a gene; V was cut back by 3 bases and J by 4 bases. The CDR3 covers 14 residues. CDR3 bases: TGTGCCAGCAGTGAACAGGGGCGCACCGGGGAGCTGTTTTTT. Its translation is CASSEQGRTGELFF.

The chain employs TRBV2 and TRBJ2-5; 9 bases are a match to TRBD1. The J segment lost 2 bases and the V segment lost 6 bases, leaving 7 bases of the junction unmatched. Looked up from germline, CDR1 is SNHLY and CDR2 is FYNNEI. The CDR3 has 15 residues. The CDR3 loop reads CASRRQGVGQETQYF. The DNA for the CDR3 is TGTGCCAGCAGACGACAGGGGGTAGGTCAAGAGACCCAGTACTTC.

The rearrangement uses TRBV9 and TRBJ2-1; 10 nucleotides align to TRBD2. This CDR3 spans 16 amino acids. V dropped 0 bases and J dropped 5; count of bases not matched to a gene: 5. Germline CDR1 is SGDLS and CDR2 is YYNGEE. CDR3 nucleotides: TGTGCCAGCAGCGTAGACCTAGCGGGAGCCAACAATGAGCAGTTCTTC. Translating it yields CASSVDLAGANNEQFF.

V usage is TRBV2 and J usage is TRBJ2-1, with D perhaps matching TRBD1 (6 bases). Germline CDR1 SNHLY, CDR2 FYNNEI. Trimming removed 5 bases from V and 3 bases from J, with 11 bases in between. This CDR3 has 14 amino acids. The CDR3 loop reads CASSRTELYNEQFF. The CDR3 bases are TGTGCCAGCAGTAGGACAGAACTCTACAATGAGCAGTTCTTC. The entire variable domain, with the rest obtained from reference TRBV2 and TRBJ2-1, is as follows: EPEVTQTPSHQVTQMGQEVILRCVPISNHLYFYWYRQILGQKVEFLVSFYNNEISEKSEIFDDQFSVERPDGSNFTLKIRSTKLEDSAMYFCASSRTELYNEQFFGPGTRLTVL.

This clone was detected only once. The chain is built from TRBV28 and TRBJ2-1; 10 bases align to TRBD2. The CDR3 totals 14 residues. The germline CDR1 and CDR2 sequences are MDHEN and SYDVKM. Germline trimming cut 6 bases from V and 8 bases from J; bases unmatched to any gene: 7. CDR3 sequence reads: CASSSSGGGDEQFF. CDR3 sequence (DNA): TGTGCCAGCAGCTCAAGCGGGGGGGGCGATGAGCAGTTCTTC.

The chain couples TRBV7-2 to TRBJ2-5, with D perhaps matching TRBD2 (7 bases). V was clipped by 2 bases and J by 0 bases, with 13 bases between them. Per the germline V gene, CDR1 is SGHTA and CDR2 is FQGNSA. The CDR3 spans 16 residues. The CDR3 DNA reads TGTGCCAGCAGCTTAAGGCGGGGGCACAACCAAGAGACCCAGTACTTC. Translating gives CASSLRRGHNQETQYF. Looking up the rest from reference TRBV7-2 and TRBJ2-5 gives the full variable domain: GAGVSQSPSNKVTEKGKDVELRCDPISGHTALYWYRQSLGQGLEFLIYFQGNSAPDKSGLPSDRFSAERTGGSVSTLTIQRTQQEDSAVYLCASSLRRGHNQETQYFGPGTRLLVL.

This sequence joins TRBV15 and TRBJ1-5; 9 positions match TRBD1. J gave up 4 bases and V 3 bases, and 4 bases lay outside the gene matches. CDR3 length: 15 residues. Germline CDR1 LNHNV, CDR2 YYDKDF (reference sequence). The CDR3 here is CATSRGGQGNQPQHF. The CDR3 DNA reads TGTGCCACCAGCAGGGGGGGACAGGGAAATCAGCCCCAGCATTTT.

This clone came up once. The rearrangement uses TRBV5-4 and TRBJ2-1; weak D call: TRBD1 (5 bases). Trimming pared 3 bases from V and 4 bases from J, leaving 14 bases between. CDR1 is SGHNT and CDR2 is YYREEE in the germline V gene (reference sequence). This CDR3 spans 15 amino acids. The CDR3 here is CASSYDGQNYNEQFF. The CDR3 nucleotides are TGTGCCAGCAGCTACGACGGACAAAATTACAATGAGCAGTTCTTC.

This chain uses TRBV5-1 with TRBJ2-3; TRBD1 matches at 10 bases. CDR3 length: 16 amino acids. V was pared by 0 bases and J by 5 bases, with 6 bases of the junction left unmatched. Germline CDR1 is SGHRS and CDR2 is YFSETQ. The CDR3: CASSLDGQGEGDTQYF. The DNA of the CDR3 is TGCGCCAGCAGCTTGGATGGACAGGGGGAAGGAGATACGCAGTATTTT.

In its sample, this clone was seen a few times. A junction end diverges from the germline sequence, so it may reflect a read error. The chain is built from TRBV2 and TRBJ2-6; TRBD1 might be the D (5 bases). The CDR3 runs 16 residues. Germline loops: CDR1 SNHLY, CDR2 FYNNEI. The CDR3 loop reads CASSGQRGSGANGLTF. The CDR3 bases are TGTGCCAGCAGTGGACAGCGAGGCTCTGGGGCCAACGGCCTGACTTTC.

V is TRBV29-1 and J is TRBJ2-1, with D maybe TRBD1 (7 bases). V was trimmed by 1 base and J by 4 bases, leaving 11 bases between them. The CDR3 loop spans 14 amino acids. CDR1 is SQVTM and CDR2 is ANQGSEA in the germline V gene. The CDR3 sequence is CSVEARGTYNEQFF. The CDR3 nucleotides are TGCAGCGTTGAAGCCAGGGGGACTTACAATGAGCAGTTCTTC.

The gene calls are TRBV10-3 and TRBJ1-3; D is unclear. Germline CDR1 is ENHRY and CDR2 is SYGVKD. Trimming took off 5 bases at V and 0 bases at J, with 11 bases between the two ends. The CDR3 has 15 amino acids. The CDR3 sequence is CAISLGLSSGNTIYF. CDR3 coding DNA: TGTGCCATCAGTCTGGGCCTCAGCTCTGGAAACACCATATATTTT.

The CDR3 DNA is TGTGCCAGCAGCCCGACGGGACAGGGTAATGAAAAACTGTTTTTT. This translates into CASSPTGQGNEKLFF. The chain couples TRBV11-2 to TRBJ1-4; TRBD1 aligns across 9 bases. Trimming at V came to 5 bases and at J to 4 bases, leaving 5 bases not matched to a gene. This CDR3 region has 15 residues. Germline V CDR1 and CDR2: SGHAT, FQNNGV.